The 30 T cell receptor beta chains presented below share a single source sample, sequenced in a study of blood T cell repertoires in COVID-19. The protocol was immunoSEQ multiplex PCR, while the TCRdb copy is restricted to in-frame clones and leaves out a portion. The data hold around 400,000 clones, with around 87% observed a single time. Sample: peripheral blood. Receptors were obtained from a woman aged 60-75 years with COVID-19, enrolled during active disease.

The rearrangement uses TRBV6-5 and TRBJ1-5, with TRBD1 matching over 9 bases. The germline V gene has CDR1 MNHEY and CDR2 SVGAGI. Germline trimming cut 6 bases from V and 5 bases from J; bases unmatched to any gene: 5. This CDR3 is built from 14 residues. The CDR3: CASRTGGSDQPQHF. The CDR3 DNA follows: TGTGCCAGCAGGACAGGGGGTAGTGATCAGCCCCAGCATTTT.

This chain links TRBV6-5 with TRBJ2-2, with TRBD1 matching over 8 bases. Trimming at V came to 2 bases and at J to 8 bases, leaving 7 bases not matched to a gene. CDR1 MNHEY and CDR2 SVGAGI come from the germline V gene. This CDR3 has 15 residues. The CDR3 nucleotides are TGTGCCAGCAGTTACACCAGGGGGCTCCTTGGGGAGCTGTTTTTT. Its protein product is CASSYTRGLLGELFF.

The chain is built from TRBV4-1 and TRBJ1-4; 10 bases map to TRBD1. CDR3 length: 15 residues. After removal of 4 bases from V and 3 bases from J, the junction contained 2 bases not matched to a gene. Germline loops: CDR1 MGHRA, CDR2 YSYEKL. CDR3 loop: CASSRDRGPNEKLFF. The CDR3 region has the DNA TGCGCCAGCAGCCGGGACAGGGGCCCTAATGAAAAACTGTTTTTT.

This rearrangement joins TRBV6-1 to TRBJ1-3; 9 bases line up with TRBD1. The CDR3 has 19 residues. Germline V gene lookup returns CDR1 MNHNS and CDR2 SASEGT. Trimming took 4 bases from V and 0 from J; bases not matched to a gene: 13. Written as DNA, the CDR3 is TGTGCCAGCAGTGGCACAGGGGGCTTCACCCTGAGCTCTGGAAACACCATATATTTT. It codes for CASSGTGGFTLSSGNTIYF.

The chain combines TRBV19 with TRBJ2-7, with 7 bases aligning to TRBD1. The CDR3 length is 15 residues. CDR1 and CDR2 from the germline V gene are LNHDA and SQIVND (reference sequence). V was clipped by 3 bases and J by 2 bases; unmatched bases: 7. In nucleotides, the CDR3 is TGTGCCAGTAGTATCCGTCCTGGACAGGCCTACGAGCAGTACTTC. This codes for CASSIRPGQAYEQYF.

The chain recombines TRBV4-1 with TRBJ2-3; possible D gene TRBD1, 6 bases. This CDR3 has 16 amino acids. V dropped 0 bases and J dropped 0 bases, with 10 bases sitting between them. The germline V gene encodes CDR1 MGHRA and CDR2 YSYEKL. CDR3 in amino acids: CASSQERTGSTDTQYF. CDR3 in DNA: TGCGCCAGCAGCCAAGAGAGAACAGGGAGCACAGATACGCAGTATTTT.

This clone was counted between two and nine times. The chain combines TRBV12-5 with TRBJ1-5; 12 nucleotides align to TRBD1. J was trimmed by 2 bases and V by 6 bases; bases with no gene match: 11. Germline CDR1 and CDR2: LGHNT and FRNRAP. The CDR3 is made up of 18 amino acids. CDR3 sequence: CASGIGGQGARGNQPQHF. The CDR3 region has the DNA TGTGCTAGTGGAATTGGGGGACAGGGGGCTAGGGGCAATCAGCCCCAGCATTTT.

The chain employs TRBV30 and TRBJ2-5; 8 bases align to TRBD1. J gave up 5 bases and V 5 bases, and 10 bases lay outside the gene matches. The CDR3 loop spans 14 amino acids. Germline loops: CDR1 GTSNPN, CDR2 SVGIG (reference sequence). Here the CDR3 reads CAWEGAGGRETQYF. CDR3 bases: TGTGCCTGGGAAGGGGCAGGGGGCAGGGAGACCCAGTACTTC.

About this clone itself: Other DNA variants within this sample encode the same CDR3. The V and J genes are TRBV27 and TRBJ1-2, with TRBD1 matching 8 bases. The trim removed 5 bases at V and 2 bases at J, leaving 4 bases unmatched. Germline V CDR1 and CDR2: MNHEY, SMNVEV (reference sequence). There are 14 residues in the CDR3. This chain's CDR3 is CASSRQGPNYGYTF. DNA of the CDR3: TGTGCCAGCAGTAGACAGGGGCCGAACTATGGCTACACCTTC.

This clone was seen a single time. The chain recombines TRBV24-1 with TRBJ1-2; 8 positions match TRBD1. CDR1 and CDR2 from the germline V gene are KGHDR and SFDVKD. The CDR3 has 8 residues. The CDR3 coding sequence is TGTTACAGGGGGGGCTACACCTTC. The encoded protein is CYRGGYTF.

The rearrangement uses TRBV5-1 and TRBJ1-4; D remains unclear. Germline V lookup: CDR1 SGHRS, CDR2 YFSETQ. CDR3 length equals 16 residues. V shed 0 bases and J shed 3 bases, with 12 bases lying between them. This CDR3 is CASSLVSGIANEKLFF. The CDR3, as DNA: TGCGCCAGCAGCTTGGTCTCAGGAATCGCTAATGAAAAACTGTTTTTT.

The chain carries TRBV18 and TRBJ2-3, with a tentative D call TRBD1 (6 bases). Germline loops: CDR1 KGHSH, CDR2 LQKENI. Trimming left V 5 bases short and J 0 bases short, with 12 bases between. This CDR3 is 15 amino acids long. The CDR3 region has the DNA TGTGCCAGCTCATCCTCACAGGGTAGCACAGATACGCAGTATTTT. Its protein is CASSSSQGSTDTQYF.

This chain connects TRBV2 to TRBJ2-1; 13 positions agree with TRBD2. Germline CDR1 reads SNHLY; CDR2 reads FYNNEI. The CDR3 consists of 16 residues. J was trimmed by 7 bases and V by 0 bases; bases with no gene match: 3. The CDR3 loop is CASSEAGLAGRNEQFF. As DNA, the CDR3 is TGTGCCAGCAGTGAAGCGGGACTAGCGGGGAGAAATGAGCAGTTCTTC.

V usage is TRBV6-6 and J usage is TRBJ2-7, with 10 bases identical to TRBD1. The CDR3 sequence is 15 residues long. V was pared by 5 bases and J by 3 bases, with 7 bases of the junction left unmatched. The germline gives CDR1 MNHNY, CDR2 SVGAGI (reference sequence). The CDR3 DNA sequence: TGTGCCAGCAGTGGGTCGGGACAGGGGCTCTACGAGCAGTACTTC. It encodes CASSGSGQGLYEQYF.

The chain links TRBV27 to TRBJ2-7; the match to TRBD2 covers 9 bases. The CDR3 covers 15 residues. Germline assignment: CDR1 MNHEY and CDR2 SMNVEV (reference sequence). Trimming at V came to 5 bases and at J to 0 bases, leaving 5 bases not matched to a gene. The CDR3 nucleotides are TGTGCCAGCAGTCGAGGACTAGCGAACTCCTACGAGCAGTACTTC. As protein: CASSRGLANSYEQYF.

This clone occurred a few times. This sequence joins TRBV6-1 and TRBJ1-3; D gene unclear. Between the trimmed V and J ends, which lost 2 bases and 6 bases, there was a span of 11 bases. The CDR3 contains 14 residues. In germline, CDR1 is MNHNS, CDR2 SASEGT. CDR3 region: CASSERGKVNTIYF. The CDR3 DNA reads TGTGCCAGCAGTGAAAGAGGGAAGGTAAACACCATATATTTT.

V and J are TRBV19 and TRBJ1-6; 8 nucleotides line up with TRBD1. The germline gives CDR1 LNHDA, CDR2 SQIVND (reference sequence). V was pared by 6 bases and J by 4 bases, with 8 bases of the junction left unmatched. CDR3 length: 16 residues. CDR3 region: CASRETGTGYNSPLHF. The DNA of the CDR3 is TGTGCCAGTAGAGAGACCGGGACAGGTTATAATTCACCCCTCCACTTT.

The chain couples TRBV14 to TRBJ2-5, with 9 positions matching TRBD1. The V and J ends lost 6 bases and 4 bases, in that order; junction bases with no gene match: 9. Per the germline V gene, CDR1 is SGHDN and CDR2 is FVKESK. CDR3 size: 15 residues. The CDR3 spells CASRNTGTGRETQYF. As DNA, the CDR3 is TGTGCCAGCAGAAATACCGGGACAGGGCGAGAGACCCAGTACTTC.

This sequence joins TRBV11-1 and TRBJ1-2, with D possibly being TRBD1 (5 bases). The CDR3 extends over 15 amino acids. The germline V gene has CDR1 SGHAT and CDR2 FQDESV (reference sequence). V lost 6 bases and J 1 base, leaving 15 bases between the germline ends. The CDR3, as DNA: TGTGCCAGCAGTTCGTATCCGACAGTTAACTATGGCTACACCTTC. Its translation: CASSSYPTVNYGYTF.

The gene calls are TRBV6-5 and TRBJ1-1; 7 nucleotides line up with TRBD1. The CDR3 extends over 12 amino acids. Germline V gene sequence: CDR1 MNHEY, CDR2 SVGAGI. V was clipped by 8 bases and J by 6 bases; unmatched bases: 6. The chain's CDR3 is CASSDRVAEAFF. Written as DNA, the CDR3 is TGTGCCAGCTCCGACAGGGTCGCTGAAGCTTTCTTT.

CDR3 DNA: TGTGCCAGCAGCACAGCAGACACAGGCACAGATACGCAGTATTTT. Its protein product is CASSTADTGTDTQYF. This sequence joins TRBV7-9 and TRBJ2-3; D is unclear. Trimming took off 5 bases at V and 1 base at J, with 13 bases between the two ends. CDR3 length: 15 residues. Germline V CDR1 and CDR2: SEHNR, FQNEAQ (reference sequence).

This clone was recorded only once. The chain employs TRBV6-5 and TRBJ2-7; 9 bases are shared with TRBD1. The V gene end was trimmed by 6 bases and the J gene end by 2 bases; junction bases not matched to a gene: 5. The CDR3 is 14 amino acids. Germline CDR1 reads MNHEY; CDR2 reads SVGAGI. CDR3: CASRGDRAPYEQYF. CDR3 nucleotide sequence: TGTGCCAGCAGAGGGGACAGGGCTCCCTACGAGCAGTACTTC.

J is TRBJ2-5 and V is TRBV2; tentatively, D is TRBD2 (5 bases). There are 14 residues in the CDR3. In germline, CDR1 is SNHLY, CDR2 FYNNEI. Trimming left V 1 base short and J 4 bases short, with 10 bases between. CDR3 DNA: TGTGCCAGCAGTGAAGTGGTCGGGGTAGAGACCCAGTACTTC. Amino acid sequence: CASSEVVGVETQYF.

Here the CDR3 reads CASSLDGTPYNSPLHF. The CDR3 DNA sequence: TGCGCCAGCAGCTTGGATGGGACACCATATAATTCACCCCTCCACTTT. The chain uses TRBV5-1 and TRBJ1-6, with D possibly matching TRBD1 (6 bases). V lost 0 bases and J lost 4, with 11 bases in between. Germline CDR1 reads SGHRS; CDR2 reads YFSETQ. This CDR3 has 16 amino acids.

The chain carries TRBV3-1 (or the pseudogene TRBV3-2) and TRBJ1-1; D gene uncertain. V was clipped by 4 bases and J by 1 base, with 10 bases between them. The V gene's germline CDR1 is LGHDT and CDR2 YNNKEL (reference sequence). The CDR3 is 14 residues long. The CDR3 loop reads CASSRTSGNTEAFF. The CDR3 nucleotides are TGTGCCAGCAGCCGAACGTCGGGGAACACTGAAGCTTTCTTT.

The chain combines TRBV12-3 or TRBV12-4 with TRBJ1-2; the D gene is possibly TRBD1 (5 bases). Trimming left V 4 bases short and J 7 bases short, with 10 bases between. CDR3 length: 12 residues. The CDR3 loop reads CASSSRVSGYTF. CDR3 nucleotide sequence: TGTGCCAGCAGTTCCAGGGTTTCTGGCTACACCTTC.

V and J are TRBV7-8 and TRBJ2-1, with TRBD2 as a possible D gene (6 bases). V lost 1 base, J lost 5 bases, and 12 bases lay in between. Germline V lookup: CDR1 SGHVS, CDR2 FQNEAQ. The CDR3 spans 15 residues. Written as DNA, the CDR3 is TGTGCCAGCAGCTTAGGGAGGGGCAGGGACAATGAGCAGTTCTTC. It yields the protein CASSLGRGRDNEQFF.

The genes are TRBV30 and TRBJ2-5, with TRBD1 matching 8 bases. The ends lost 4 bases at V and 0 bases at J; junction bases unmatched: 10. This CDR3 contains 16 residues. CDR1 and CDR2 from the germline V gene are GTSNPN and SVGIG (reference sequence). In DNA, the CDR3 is TGTGCCTGGACTCCCTTTGACAGGGGCCACCAAGAGACCCAGTACTTC. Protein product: CAWTPFDRGHQETQYF.

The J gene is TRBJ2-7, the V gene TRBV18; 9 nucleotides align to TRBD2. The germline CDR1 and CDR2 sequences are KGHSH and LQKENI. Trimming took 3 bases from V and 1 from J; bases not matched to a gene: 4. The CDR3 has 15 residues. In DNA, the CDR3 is TGTGCCAGCTCACCCGCCGCGGGGGGGTCCTACGAGCAGTACTTC. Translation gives CASSPAAGGSYEQYF.

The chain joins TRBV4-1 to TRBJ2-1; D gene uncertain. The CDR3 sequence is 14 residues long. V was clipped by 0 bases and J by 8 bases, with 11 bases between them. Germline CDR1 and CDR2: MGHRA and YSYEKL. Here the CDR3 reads CASSQEFSVYEQFF. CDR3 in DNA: TGCGCCAGCAGCCAAGAATTCAGCGTCTATGAGCAGTTCTTC.